This T cell receptor beta chain was recovered during a study of CD8+ T cells in alopecia areata. cDNA reverse transcribed from extracted RNA served as the sequencing template. Here immunoSEQ multiplex PCR was the method, and the copy in TCRdb shows in-frame clones only, minus some. The repertoire holds about 120,000 clones, with about 50% as singletons. The treatment was: oral pan-JAK inhibitor, 5-10 mg twice daily. The study team obtained lesional scalp punch biopsies and peripheral blood from alopecia areata patients. Study results and limitations: It was lesional scalp, especially alopecia totalis/universalis, that showed higher clonality than normal scalp. Mice showed clearer TCR sharing than patients did, a gap that was possibly HLA-related.

This CDR3 spans 10 amino acids. Trimming shortened V by 5 bases and J by 9 bases, and 7 bases separated the two germline ends. In germline, CDR1 is GTSNPN, CDR2 SVGIG (reference sequence). About this clone: Its specificity is not known.

The chain carries TRBV30 and TRBJ2-2, with D unclear. The sequence was obtained from a human donor with alopecia areata. This specimen was CD4+ T cells sorted from blood, taken at week 4, from a patient treated with tofacitinib. CDR3 DNA: TGTGCCTGGCTTGGAAGGGAGCTGTTTTTT. Translation gives CAWLGRELFF.